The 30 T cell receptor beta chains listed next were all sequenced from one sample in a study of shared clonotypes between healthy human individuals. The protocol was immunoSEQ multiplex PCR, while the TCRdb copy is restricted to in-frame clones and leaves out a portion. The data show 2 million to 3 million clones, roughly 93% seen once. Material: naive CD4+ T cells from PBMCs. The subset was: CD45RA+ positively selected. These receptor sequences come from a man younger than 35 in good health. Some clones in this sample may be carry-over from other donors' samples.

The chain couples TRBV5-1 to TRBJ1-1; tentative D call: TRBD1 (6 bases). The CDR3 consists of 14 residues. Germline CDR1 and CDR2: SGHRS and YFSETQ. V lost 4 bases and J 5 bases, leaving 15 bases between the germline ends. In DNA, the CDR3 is TGCGCCAGCAGCCCGGGCCCTACAGGGACTGAAGCTTTCTTT. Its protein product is CASSPGPTGTEAFF. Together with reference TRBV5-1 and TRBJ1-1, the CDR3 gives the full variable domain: KAGVTQTPRYLIKTRGQQVTLSCSPISGHRSVSWYQQTPGQGLQFLFEYFSETQRNKGNFPGRFSGRQFSNSRSEMNVSTLELGDSALYLCASSPGPTGTEAFFGQGTRLTVV.

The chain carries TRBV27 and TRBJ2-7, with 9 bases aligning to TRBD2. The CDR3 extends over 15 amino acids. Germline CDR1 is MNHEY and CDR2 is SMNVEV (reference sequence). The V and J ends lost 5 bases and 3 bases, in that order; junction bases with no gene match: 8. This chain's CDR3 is CASSNRLAEIYEQYF. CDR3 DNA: TGTGCCAGCAGTAACCGACTAGCGGAGATCTACGAGCAGTACTTC.

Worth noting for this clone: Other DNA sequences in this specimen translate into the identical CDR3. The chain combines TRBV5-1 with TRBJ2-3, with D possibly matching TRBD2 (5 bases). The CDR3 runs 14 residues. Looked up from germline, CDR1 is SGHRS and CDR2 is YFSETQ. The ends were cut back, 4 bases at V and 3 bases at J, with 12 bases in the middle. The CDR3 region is CASSLSLGTDTQYF. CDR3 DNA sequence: TGCGCCAGCAGCCTCTCACTAGGGACAGATACGCAGTATTTT.

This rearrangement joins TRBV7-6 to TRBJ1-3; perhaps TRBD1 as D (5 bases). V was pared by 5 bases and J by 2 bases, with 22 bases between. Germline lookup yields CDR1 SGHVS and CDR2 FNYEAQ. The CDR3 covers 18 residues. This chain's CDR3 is CASSPGGGREVAGNTIYF. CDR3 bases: TGTGCCAGCAGCCCTGGGGGAGGGAGAGAGGTGGCTGGAAACACCATATATTTT.

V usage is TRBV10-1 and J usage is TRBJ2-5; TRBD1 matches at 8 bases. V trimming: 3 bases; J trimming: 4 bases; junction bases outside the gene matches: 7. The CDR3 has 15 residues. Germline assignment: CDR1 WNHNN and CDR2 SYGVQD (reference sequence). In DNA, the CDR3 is TGCGCCAGCAGTGATCCTCGGACAGGGATAGAGACCCAGTACTTC. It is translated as CASSDPRTGIETQYF.

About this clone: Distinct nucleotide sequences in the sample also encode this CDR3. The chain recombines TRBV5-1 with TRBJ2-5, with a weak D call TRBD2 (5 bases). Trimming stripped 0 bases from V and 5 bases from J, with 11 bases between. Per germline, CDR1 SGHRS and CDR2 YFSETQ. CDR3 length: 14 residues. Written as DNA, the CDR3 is TGCGCCAGCAGCTTGGAGGGAGTTGGGGAGACCCAGTACTTC. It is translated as CASSLEGVGETQYF.

The CDR3 nucleotides are TGCGCCAGCAGCTTGGCTAGCGGGAGTTCATTCGCAGATACGCAGTATTTT. Encoded protein: CASSLASGSSFADTQYF. The chain carries TRBV5-1 and TRBJ2-3; 10 bases fit TRBD2. V shed 0 bases and J 4 bases; nucleotides not matched to a gene: 8. The CDR3 spans 17 residues. CDR1 and CDR2 (germline): SGHRS, YFSETQ. Full variable domain (missing parts from reference TRBV5-1 and TRBJ2-3): KAGVTQTPRYLIKTRGQQVTLSCSPISGHRSVSWYQQTPGQGLQFLFEYFSETQRNKGNFPGRFSGRQFSNSRSEMNVSTLELGDSALYLCASSLASGSSFADTQYFGPGTRLTVL.

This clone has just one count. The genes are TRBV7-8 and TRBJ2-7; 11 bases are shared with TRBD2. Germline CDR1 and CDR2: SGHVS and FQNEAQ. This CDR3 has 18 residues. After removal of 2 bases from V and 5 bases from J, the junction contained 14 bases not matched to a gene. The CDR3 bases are TGTGCCAGCAGCTTAACCAGGGGTAGCGGGAGGGCCACGGACGAGCAGTACTTC. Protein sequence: CASSLTRGSGRATDEQYF.

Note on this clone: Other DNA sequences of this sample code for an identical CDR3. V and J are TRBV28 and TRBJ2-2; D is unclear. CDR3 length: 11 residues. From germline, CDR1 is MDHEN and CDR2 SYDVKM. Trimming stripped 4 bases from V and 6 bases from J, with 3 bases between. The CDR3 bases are TGTGCCAGCAGTTCCCCCGGGGAGCTGTTTTTT. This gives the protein CASSSPGELFF.

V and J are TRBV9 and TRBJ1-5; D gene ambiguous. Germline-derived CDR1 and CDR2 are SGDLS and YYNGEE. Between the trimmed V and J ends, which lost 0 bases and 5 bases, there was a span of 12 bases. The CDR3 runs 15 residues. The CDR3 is CASSVGSFIDQPQHF. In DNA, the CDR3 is TGTGCCAGCAGCGTAGGTAGTTTTATTGATCAGCCCCAGCATTTT. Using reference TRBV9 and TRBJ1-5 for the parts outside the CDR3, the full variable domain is DSGVTQTPKHLITATGQRVTLRCSPRSGDLSVYWYQQSLDQGLQFLIQYYNGEERAKGNILERFSAQQFPDLHSELNLSSLELGDSALYFCASSVGSFIDQPQHFGDGTRLSIL.

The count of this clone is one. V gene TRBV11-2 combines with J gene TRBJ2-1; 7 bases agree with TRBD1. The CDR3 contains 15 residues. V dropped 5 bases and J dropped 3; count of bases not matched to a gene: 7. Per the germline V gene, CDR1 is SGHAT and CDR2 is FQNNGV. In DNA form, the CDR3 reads TGTGCCAGCAGCCACCGGGACAGACTCTACAATGAGCAGTTCTTC. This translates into CASSHRDRLYNEQFF.

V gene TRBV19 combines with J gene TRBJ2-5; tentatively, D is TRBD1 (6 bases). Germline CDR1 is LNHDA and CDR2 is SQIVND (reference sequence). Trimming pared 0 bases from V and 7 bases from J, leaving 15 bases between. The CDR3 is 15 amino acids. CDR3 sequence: CASSIELGAAATQYF. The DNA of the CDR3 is TGTGCCAGTAGTATAGAATTGGGGGCCGCCGCGACCCAGTACTTC.

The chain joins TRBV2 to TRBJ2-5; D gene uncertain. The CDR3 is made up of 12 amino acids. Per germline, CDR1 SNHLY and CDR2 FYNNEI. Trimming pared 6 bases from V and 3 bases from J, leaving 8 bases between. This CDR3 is CASSPKKETQYF. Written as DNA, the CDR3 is TGTGCCAGCAGCCCTAAAAAAGAGACCCAGTACTTC.

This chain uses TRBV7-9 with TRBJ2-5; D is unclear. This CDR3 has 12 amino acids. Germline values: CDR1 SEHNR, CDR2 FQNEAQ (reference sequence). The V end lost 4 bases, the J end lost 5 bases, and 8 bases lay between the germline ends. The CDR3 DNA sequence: TGTGCCAGCAGCTCCCGCGGCGAGACCCAGTACTTC. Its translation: CASSSRGETQYF. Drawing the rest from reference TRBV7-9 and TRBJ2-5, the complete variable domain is DTGVSQNPRHKITKRGQNVTFRCDPISEHNRLYWYRQTLGQGPEFLTYFQNEAQLEKSRLLSDRFSAERPKGSFSTLEIQRTEQGDSAMYLCASSSRGETQYFGPGTRLLVL.

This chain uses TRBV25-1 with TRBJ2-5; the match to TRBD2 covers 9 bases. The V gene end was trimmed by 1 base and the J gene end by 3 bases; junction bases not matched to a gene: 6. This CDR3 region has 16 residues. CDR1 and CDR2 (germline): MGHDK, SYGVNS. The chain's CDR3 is CASSEFASGAKETQYF. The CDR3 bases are TGTGCCAGCAGTGAATTTGCTAGCGGGGCGAAAGAGACCCAGTACTTC.

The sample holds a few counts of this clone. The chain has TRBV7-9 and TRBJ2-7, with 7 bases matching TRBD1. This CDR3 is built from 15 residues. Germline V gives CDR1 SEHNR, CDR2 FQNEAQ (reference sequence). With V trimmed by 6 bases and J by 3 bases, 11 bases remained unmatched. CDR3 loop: CASSRSRDSNYEQYF. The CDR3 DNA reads TGTGCCAGCAGTAGGTCCCGGGACAGCAACTACGAGCAGTACTTC.

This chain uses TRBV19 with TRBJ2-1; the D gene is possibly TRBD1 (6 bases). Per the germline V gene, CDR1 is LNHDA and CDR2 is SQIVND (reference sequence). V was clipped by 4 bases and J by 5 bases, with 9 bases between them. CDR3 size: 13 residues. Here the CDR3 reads CASSTYRDNEQFF. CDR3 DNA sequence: TGTGCCAGTAGTACCTACAGGGACAATGAGCAGTTCTTC.

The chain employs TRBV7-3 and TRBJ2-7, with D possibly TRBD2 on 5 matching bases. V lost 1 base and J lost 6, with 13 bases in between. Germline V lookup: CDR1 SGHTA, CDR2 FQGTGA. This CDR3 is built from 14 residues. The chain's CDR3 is CASSLIPSGSEQYF. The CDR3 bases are TGTGCCAGCAGCTTAATTCCTTCGGGGTCCGAGCAGTACTTC.

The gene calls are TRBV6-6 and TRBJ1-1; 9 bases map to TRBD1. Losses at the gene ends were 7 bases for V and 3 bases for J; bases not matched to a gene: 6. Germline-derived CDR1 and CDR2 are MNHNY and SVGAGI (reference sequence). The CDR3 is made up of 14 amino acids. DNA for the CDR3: TGTGCCAGCAACTTACAGGGGGCTGACACTGAAGCTTTCTTT. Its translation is CASNLQGADTEAFF.

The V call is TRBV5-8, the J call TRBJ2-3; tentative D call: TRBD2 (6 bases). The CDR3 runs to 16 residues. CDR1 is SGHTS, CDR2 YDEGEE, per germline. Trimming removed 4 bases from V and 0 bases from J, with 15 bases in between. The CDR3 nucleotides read TGTGCCAGCAGCACCCAAGGGCTAGCGAGCACAGATACGCAGTATTTT. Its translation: CASSTQGLASTDTQYF.

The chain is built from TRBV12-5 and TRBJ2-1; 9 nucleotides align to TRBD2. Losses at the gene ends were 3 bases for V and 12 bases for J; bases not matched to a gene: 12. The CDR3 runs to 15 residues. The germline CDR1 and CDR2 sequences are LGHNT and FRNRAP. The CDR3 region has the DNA TGTGCTAGTGGTTTTCTTGAGCTAGCGGGATGGGTGCAGTTCTTC. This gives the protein CASGFLELAGWVQFF.

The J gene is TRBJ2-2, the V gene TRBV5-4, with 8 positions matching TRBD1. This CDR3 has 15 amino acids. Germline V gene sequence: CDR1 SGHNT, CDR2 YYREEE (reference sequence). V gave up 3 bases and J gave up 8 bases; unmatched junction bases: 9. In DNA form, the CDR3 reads TGTGCCAGCAGCTCAGGGGGCGACGCGCTTGGGGAGCTGTTTTTT. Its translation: CASSSGGDALGELFF.

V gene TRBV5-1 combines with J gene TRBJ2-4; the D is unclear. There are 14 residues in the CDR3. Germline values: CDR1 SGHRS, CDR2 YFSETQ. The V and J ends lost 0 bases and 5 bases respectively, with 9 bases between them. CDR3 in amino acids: CASSLGRRENIQYF. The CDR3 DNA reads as TGCGCCAGCAGCTTGGGTCGACGAGAAAACATTCAGTACTTC.

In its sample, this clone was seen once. The CDR3 loop reads CSATQGRANTGELFF. The CDR3 bases are TGCAGCGCCACCCAGGGGCGAGCGAACACCGGGGAGCTGTTTTTT. This rearrangement joins TRBV29-1 to TRBJ2-2; maybe TRBD1 (6 bases). CDR1 SQVTM and CDR2 ANQGSEA come from the germline V gene. CDR3 size: 15 residues. The germline V and J ends were trimmed by 7 bases and 0 bases, with 15 bases remaining between them.

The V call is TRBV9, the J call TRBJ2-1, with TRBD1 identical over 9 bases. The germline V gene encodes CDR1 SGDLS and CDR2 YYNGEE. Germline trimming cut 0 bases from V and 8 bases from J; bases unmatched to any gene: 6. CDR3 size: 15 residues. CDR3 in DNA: TGTGCCAGCAGCGTAGTAACAGGGGGCCTCCATGAGCAGTTCTTC. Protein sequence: CASSVVTGGLHEQFF.

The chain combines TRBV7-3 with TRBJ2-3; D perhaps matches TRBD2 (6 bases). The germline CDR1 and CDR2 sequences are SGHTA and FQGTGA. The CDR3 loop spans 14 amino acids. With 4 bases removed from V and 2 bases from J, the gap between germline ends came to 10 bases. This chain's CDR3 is CASSSSGPTDTQYF. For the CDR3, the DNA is TGTGCCAGCAGCTCCAGCGGGCCCACAGATACGCAGTATTTT.

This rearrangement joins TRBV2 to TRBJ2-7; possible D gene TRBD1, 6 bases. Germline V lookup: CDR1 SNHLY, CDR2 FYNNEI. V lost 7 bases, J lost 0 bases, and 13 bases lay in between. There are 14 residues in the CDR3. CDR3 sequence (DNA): TGTGCCAGCACAAAGCAGGGGACCTCCTACGAGCAGTACTTC. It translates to CASTKQGTSYEQYF.

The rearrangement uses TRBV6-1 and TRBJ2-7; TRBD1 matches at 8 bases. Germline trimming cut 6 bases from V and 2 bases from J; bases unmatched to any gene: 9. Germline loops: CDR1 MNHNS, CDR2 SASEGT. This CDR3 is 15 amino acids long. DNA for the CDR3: TGTGCCAGCAGAGAGGCCGGGACAGGTCCCTACGAGCAGTACTTC. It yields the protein CASREAGTGPYEQYF.

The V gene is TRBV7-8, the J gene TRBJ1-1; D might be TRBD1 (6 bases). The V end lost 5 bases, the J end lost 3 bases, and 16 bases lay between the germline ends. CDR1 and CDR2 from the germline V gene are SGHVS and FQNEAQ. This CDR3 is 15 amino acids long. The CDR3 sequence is CASSPLTGGYTEAFF. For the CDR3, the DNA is TGTGCCAGCAGCCCTCTGACAGGAGGGTACACTGAAGCTTTCTTT. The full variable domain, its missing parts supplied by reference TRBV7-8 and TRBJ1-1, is GAGVSQSPRYKVAKRGQDVALRCDPISGHVSLFWYQQALGQGPEFLTYFQNEAQLDKSGLPSDRFFAERPEGSVSTLKIQRTQQEDSAVYLCASSPLTGGYTEAFFGQGTRLTVV.

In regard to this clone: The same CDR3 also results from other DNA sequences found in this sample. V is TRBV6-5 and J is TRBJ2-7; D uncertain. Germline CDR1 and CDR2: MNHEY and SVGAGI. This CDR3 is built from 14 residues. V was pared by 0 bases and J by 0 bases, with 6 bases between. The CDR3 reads CASSYSRTSYEQYF. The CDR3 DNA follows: TGTGCCAGCAGTTACTCGAGGACCTCCTACGAGCAGTACTTC.